Below, 21 T cell receptor beta chains from the same sample are listed, as sequenced in a study of cytomegalovirus exposure and HLA in healthy donors. Sequencing was performed with immunoSEQ multiplex PCR; in TCRdb, only in-frame clones are kept and a portion is missing. The repertoire holds approximately 260,000 clones, 75% to 90% seen once, with around 1.2% in the top ten. The specimen was PBMCs. These receptors were taken from a woman aged 25-40 years in good health and CMV-seropositive.

The J gene is TRBJ2-1, the V gene TRBV11-2; 7 positions agree with TRBD2. CDR3 size: 15 residues. The junction had 0 bases not matched to a gene; V was cut back by 1 base and J by 0 bases. Germline CDR1 is SGHAT and CDR2 is FQNNGV. The CDR3 loop is CASSLASGSYNEQFF. Here the CDR3 DNA reads TGTGCCAGCAGCTTAGCTAGCGGCTCCTACAATGAGCAGTTCTTC. The variable domain in full, completed from reference TRBV11-2 and TRBJ2-1, reads EAGVAQSPRYKIIEKRQSVAFWCNPISGHATLYWYQQILGQGPKLLIQFQNNGVVDDSQLPKDRFSAERLKGVDSTLKIQPAKLEDSAVYLCASSLASGSYNEQFFGPGTRLTVL.

The rearrangement links TRBV28 to TRBJ1-4, with 9 bases that match TRBD1. The CDR3 is 17 residues long. The V gene end was trimmed by 6 bases and the J gene end by 8 bases; junction bases not matched to a gene: 16. Per germline, CDR1 MDHEN and CDR2 SYDVKM. Here the CDR3 reads CASSLGTGSVNGEKLFF. CDR3 sequence (DNA): TGTGCCAGCAGCCTTGGGACAGGGAGTGTCAATGGGGAAAAACTGTTTTTT.

The chain employs TRBV6-1 and TRBJ2-1; D possibly corresponds to TRBD1 (6 bases). The ends were cut back, 8 bases at V and 7 bases at J, with 15 bases in the middle. CDR1 is MNHNS, CDR2 SASEGT, per germline. The length of the CDR3 is 13 residues. The CDR3 sequence is CASQTQGWNEQFF. DNA of the CDR3: TGTGCCAGCCAGACGCAGGGGTGGAATGAGCAGTTCTTC.

This chain uses TRBV11-3 with TRBJ2-1, with 13 bases matching TRBD2. CDR3 size: 15 residues. The germline gives CDR1 SGHNT, CDR2 YENEEA. Trimming at V came to 5 bases and at J to 4 bases, leaving 2 bases not matched to a gene. DNA of the CDR3: TGTGCCAGCAGCACGGGACTAGCGGGATACAATGAGCAGTTCTTC. Its protein is CASSTGLAGYNEQFF.

J is TRBJ2-5 and V is TRBV15, with 8 bases aligning to TRBD2. CDR3 length: 16 residues. Germline V gene lookup returns CDR1 LNHNV and CDR2 YYDKDF (reference sequence). Unmatched junction bases numbered 12, after V lost 5 bases and J lost 4 bases. CDR3 protein: CATSPRGSGNVETQYF. CDR3 nucleotides: TGTGCCACCAGCCCCCGGGGTAGCGGGAATGTAGAGACCCAGTACTTC.

The chain employs TRBV27 and TRBJ2-7, with TRBD2 identical over 7 bases. Losses at the gene ends were 5 bases for V and 6 bases for J; bases not matched to a gene: 10. Germline loops: CDR1 MNHEY, CDR2 SMNVEV (reference sequence). The CDR3 loop spans 14 amino acids. The CDR3, as DNA: TGTGCCAGCAGTCTGGGGGGGGGATTGGGCGAGCAGTACTTC. Translated, it gives CASSLGGGLGEQYF.

The chain couples TRBV2 to TRBJ1-2; TRBD1 matches at 9 bases. After removal of 4 bases from V and 4 bases from J, the junction contained 4 bases not matched to a gene. The CDR3 totals 14 residues. Germline V lookup: CDR1 SNHLY, CDR2 FYNNEI. This chain's CDR3 is CASSGQGQGYGYTF. As DNA, the CDR3 is TGTGCCAGCAGTGGTCAGGGACAGGGCTATGGCTACACCTTC.

The rearrangement uses TRBV9 and TRBJ2-3; tentative D call: TRBD2 (6 bases). Germline CDR1 and CDR2: SGDLS and YYNGEE. The CDR3 totals 16 residues. Trimming pared 0 bases from V and 4 bases from J, leaving 15 bases between. In DNA form, the CDR3 reads TGTGCCAGCAGCGTAGGGTGGCGGGGCGATTCAGATACGCAGTATTTT. As protein: CASSVGWRGDSDTQYF.

The J gene is TRBJ2-7, the V gene TRBV29-1; 7 bases align to TRBD1. Germline loops: CDR1 SQVTM, CDR2 ANQGSEA. The ends lost 2 bases at V and 9 bases at J; junction bases unmatched: 4. The CDR3 covers 11 residues. The CDR3 loop reads CSVEQGDGQYF. The CDR3 DNA reads as TGCAGCGTTGAACAGGGGGATGGGCAGTACTTC.

This sequence joins TRBV29-1 and TRBJ2-3, with 7 nucleotides matching TRBD2. J gave up 0 bases and V 1 base, and 4 bases lay outside the gene matches. The germline V gene has CDR1 SQVTM and CDR2 ANQGSEA. The CDR3 runs 15 residues. This chain's CDR3 is CSVEGASGSTDTQYF. The CDR3 DNA reads as TGCAGCGTTGAAGGGGCTAGCGGTAGCACAGATACGCAGTATTTT.

The chain recombines TRBV7-2 with TRBJ2-1; 8 bases fit TRBD2. With 5 bases clipped from V and 5 bases from J, the junction kept 5 bases outside the gene matches. The germline CDR1 and CDR2 sequences are SGHTA and FQGNSA. The CDR3 is 14 amino acids. CDR3 loop: CASSPGTRDNEQFF. The CDR3 bases are TGTGCCAGCAGCCCAGGGACTAGAGACAATGAGCAGTTCTTC.

The chain combines TRBV2 with TRBJ2-1, with 8 bases lining up with TRBD2. Unmatched junction bases numbered 15, after V lost 5 bases and J lost 9 bases. The germline V gene has CDR1 SNHLY and CDR2 FYNNEI. CDR3 length equals 16 residues. DNA for the CDR3: TGTGCCAGCAGTCCCGGGCGGACGGGAGGGGTCGTTGAGCAGTTCTTC. It specifies CASSPGRTGGVVEQFF.

The chain joins TRBV30 to TRBJ1-4; a weak D match, TRBD1 (5 bases). CDR1 is GTSNPN and CDR2 is SVGIG in the germline V gene (reference sequence). There are 12 residues in the CDR3. The CDR3 protein is CAGTGGTEKLFF. CDR3 DNA: TGTGCTGGGACTGGGGGTACCGAAAAACTGTTTTTT. Using reference TRBV30 and TRBJ1-4 for the parts outside the CDR3, the full variable domain is SQTIHQWPATLVQPVGSPLSLECTVEGTSNPNLYWYRQAAGRGLQLLFYSVGIGQISSEVPQNLSASRPQDRQFILSSKKLLLSDSGFYLCAGTGGTEKLFFGSGTQLSVL.

This clone appeared a few times. The V call is TRBV4-2, the J call TRBJ2-6, with a tentative D call TRBD1 (6 bases). Trimming removed 5 bases at V and 2 bases at J, with 13 bases between. The CDR3 runs to 16 residues. CDR1 and CDR2 from the germline V gene are LGHNA and YNFKEQ. In DNA form, the CDR3 reads TGTGCCAGCAGCTCACCCAGGGGCACTGGGGCCAACGTCCTGACTTTC. This encodes CASSSPRGTGANVLTF.

The genes are TRBV7-3 and TRBJ2-7; no definite D call. The CDR3 runs to 14 residues. V lost 5 bases and J lost 6, with 17 bases in between. The germline CDR1 and CDR2 sequences are SGHTA and FQGTGA. The CDR3 coding sequence is TGTGCCAGCAGCCCCACCCGAGGCGAACGCGAGCAGTACTTC. Encoded protein: CASSPTRGEREQYF.

The chain is built from TRBV6-1 and TRBJ2-7, with D tentatively TRBD1 (7 bases). Trimming pared 6 bases from V and 0 bases from J, leaving 15 bases between. Germline V gene lookup returns CDR1 MNHNS and CDR2 SASEGT. The CDR3 is made up of 15 amino acids. The CDR3 nucleotides read TGTGCCAGCAGGGATCAGGGGGGCTACTCCTACGAGCAGTACTTC. Translating gives CASRDQGGYSYEQYF.

The V gene is TRBV2, the J gene TRBJ2-3; possible D gene TRBD2, 6 bases. The CDR3 has 17 amino acids. Germline lookup yields CDR1 SNHLY and CDR2 FYNNEI. The V end was cut by 1 base, the J end by 6 bases, with 20 bases between. CDR3 DNA: TGTGCCAGCAGTGAAGGGCTAGCGTTAATCCGGGGGGATACGCAGTATTTT. This codes for CASSEGLALIRGDTQYF. Drawing the rest from reference TRBV2 and TRBJ2-3, the complete variable domain is EPEVTQTPSHQVTQMGQEVILRCVPISNHLYFYWYRQILGQKVEFLVSFYNNEISEKSEIFDDQFSVERPDGSNFTLKIRSTKLEDSAMYFCASSEGLALIRGDTQYFGPGTRLTVL.

The chain is built from TRBV5-6 and TRBJ2-3, with 9 bases that match TRBD2. Unmatched junction bases numbered 6, after V lost 2 bases and J lost 5 bases. CDR3 length equals 15 residues. CDR1 and CDR2 from the germline V gene are SGHDT and YYEEEE. In DNA, the CDR3 is TGTGCCAGCAGCTTCGGGACTAGCCTGGAAGATACGCAGTATTTT. Amino acids: CASSFGTSLEDTQYF.

The CDR3 loop reads CASSAETSDNEQFF. The CDR3 DNA reads TGTGCCAGCAGCGCGGAGACTAGCGACAATGAGCAGTTCTTC. This chain links TRBV21-1 with TRBJ2-1; the D segment call TRBD2 is taken from the table without a DNA check. TRBV21-1 constitutes a pseudogene. The length of the CDR3 is 14 residues.

The chain recombines TRBV5-1 with TRBJ1-3, with D maybe TRBD1 (6 bases). V was cut by 0 bases and J by 3 bases, with 10 bases left in between. CDR3 length: 15 residues. Germline loops: CDR1 SGHRS, CDR2 YFSETQ. In DNA, the CDR3 is TGCGCCAGCAGCTTGGTTGGGGGCGGTGGAAACACCATATATTTT. It specifies CASSLVGGGGNTIYF.

This clone has just one count. This chain uses TRBV28 with TRBJ2-2; 8 positions match TRBD1. Looked up from germline, CDR1 is MDHEN and CDR2 is SYDVKM. V dropped 5 bases and J dropped 0; count of bases not matched to a gene: 5. The CDR3 consists of 16 residues. The CDR3 loop reads CASSPLGQANTGELFF. CDR3 nucleotides: TGTGCCAGCAGTCCCCTGGGACAGGCGAACACCGGGGAGCTGTTTTTT.